The text below deals with one T cell receptor (beta chain). Trimming took 7 bases from V and 0 from J, leaving 9 bases between them. Per germline, CDR1 SEHNR and CDR2 FQNEAQ (reference sequence). This CDR3 spans 13 amino acids. This sample is part of a study of blood T cell repertoires in COVID-19. Overall study context: Some COVID-19 samples were acute and others convalescent; all came from the United States, Italy and Spain. T cells, B-cell-depleted T cells, or PBMCs supplied cDNA or gDNA.

Authors' methods: Using reference gene primer amplification, nucleated cell counts were estimated. Data came from immunoSEQ multiplex PCR; TCRdb stores just in-frame clones and leaves some out. Clonal size and the V and J genes are those of that table, whereas D and trimming came from the DNA. The table lists approximately 180,000 clones, about 85% of them singletons. This chain connects TRBV7-9 to TRBJ2-5, with a possible D match to TRBD2 (5 bases). Source material: peripheral blood. This clonotype originated in a man in his fifties or sixties with active or convalescent COVID-19. The CDR3 DNA sequence: TGTGCCAGCACCACGGGAAACCAAGAGACCCAGTACTTC. Protein product: CASTTGNQETQYF.